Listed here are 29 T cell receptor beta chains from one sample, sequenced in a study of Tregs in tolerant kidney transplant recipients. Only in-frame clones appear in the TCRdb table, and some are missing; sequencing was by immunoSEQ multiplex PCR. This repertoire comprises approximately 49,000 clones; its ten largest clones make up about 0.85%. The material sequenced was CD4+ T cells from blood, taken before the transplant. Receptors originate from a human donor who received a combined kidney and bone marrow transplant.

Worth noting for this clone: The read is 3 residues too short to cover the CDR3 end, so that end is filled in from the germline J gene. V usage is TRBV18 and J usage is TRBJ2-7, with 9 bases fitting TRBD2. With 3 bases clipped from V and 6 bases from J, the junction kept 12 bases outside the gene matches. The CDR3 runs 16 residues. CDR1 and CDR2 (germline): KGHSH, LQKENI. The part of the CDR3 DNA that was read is TGTGCCAGCTCACCTAACCCTTGGTTAGCGGGAGTCGAG. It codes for CASSPNPWLAGVE. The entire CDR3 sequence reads CASSPNPWLAGVEQYF.

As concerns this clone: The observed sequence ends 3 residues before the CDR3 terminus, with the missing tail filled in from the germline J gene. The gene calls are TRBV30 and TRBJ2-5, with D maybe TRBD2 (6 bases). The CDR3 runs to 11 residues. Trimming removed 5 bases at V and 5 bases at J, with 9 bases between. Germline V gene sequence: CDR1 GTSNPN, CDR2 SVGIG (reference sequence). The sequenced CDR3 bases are TGTGCCTGGGGGAGCGGGGAGACC. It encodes CAWGSGET. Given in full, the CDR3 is CAWGSGETQYF.

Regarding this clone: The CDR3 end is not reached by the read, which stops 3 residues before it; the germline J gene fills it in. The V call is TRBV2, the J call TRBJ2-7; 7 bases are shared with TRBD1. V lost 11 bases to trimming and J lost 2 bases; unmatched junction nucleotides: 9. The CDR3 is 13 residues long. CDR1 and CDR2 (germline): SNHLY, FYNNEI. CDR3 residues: CAYARDSPYEQYF. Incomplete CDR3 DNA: TGTGCCTACGCAAGGGACAGTCCCTACGAG.

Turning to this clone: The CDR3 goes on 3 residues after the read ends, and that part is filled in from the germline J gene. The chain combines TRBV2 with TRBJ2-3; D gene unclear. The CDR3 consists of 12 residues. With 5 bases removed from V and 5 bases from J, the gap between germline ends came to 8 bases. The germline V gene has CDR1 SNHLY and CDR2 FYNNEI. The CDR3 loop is CASSSERDTQYF. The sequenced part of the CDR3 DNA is TGTGCCAGCAGTTCCGAGCGAGATACG.

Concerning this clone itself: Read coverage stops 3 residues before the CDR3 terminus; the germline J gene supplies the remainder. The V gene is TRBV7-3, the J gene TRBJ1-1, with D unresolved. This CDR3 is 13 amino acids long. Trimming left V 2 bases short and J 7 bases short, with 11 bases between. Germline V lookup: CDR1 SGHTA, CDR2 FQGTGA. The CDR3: CASSLGADREAFF. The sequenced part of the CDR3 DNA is TGTGCCAGCAGCTTAGGAGCGGATCGTGAA.

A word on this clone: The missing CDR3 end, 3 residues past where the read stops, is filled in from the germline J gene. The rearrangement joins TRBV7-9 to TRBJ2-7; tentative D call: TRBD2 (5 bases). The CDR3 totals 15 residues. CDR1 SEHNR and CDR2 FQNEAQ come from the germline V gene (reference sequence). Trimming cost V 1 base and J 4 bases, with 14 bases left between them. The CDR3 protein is CASSLETFGGYEQYF. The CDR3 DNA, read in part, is TGTGCCAGCAGCTTAGAGACTTTCGGCGGGTACGAG.

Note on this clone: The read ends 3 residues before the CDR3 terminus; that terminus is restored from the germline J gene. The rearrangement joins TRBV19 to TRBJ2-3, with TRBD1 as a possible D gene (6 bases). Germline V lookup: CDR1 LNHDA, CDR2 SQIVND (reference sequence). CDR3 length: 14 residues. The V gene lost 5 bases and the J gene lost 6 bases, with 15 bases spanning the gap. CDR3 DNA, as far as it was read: TGTGCCAGTAGTCGCGGACAGCCAGGTGATACG. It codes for CASSRGQPGDT. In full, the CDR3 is CASSRGQPGDTQYF.

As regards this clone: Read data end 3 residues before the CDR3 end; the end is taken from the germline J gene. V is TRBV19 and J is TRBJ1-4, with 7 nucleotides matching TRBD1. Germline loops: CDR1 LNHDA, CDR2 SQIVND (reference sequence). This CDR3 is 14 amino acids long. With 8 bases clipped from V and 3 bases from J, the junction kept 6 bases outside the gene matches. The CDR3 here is CASEDGTANEKLFF. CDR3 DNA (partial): TGTGCCAGTGAAGATGGGACAGCTAATGAAAAA.

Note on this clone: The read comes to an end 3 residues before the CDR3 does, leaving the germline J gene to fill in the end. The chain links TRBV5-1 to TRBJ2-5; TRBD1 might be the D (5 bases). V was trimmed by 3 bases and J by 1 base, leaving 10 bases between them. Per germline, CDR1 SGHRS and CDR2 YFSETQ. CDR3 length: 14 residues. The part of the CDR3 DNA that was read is TGCGCCAGCAGCTCATTAGACAGCCAAGAGACC. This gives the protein CASSSLDSQET. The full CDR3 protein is CASSSLDSQETQYF.

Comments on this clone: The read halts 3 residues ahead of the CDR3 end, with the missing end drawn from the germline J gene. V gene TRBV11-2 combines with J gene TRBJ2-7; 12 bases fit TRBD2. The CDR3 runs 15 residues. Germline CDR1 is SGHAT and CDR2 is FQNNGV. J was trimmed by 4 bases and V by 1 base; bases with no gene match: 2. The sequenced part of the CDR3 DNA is TGTGCCAGCAGCTTAGTGGGACTAGCGGGTTACGAG. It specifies CASSLVGLAGYE. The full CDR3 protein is CASSLVGLAGYEQYF.

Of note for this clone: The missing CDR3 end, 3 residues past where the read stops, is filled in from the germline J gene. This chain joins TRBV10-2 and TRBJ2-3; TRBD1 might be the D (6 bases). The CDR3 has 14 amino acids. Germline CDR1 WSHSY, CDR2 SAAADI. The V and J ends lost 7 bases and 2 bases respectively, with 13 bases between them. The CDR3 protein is CASTDRSLTDTQYF. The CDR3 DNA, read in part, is TGCGCCAGCACGGACAGATCCCTCACAGATACG.

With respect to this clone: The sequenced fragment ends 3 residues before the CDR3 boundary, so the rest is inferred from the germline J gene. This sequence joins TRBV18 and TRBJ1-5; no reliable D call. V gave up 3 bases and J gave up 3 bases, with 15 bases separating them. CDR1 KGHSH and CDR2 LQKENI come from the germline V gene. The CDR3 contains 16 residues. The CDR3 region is CASSPEVVASNQPQHF. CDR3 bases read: TGTGCCAGCTCACCTGAAGTAGTTGCCTCCAATCAGCCC.

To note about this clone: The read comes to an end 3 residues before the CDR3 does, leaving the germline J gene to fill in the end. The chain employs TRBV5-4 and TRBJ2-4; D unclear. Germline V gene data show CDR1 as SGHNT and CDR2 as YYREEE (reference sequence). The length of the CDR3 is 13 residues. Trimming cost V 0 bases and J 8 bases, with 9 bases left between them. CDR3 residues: CASSLERRDIQYF. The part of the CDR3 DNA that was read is TGTGCCAGCAGCTTGGAGCGACGGGACATT.

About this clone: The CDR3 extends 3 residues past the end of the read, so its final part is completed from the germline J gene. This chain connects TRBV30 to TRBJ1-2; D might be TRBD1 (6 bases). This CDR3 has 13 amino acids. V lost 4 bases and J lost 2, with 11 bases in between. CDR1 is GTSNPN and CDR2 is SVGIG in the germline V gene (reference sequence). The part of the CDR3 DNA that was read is TGTGCCTGGAAGCTGACAGGAAACTATGGC. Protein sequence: CAWKLTGNYG. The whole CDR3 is CAWKLTGNYGYTF.

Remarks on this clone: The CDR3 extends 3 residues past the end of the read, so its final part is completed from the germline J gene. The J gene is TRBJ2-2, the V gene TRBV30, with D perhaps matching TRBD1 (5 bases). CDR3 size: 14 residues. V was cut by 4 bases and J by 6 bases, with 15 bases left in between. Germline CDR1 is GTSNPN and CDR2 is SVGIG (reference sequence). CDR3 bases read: TGTGCCTGGAAGACAGCCAGCGCGGCCGGGGAG. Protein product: CAWKTASAAGE. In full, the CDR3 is CAWKTASAAGELFF. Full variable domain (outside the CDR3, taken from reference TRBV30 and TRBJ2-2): SQTIHQWPATLVQPVGSPLSLECTVEGTSNPNLYWYRQAAGRGLQLLFYSVGIGQISSEVPQNLSASRPQDRQFILSSKKLLLSDSGFYLCAWKTASAAGELFFGEGSRLTVL.

CDR3 DNA (partial): TGCGCCAGCAGCTTGGGGACCGGGACTAGCGGGACTTACAATGAG. Its protein product is CASSLGTGTSGTYNE. The full CDR3 reads CASSLGTGTSGTYNEQFF. The chain uses TRBV5-1 and TRBJ2-1; 13 bases map to TRBD2. The read terminates 3 residues before the CDR3 end, so the remaining end is supplied by the germline J gene. This CDR3 is built from 18 residues. In germline, CDR1 is SGHRS, CDR2 YFSETQ. The trim removed 0 bases at V and 4 bases at J, leaving 7 bases unmatched. The complete variable domain, with remaining parts taken from reference TRBV5-1 and TRBJ2-1, reads KAGVTQTPRYLIKTRGQQVTLSCSPISGHRSVSWYQQTPGQGLQFLFEYFSETQRNKGNFPGRFSGRQFSNSRSEMNVSTLELGDSALYLCASSLGTGTSGTYNEQFFGPGTRLTVL.

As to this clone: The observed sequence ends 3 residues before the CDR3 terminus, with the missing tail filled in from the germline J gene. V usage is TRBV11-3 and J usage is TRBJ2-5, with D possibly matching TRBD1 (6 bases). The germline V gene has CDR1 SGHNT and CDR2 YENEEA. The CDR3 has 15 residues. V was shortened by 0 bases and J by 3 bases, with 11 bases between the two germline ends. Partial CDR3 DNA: TGTGCCAGCAGCTTAGATGGCAGGGGAAAAGAGACC. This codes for CASSLDGRGKET. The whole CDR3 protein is CASSLDGRGKETQYF.

CDR3 region: CASSPYSDTQYF. CDR3 bases read: TGTGCCAGCAGCCCCTATTCGGATACG. J is TRBJ2-3 and V is TRBV7-2; D unresolved. The sequence runs out 3 residues before the end of the CDR3; the remainder is reconstructed from the germline J gene. In germline, CDR1 is SGHTA, CDR2 FQGNSA. This CDR3 spans 12 amino acids. V gave up 5 bases and J gave up 6 bases, with 9 bases separating them. The complete variable domain, with remaining parts taken from reference TRBV7-2 and TRBJ2-3, reads GAGVSQSPSNKVTEKGKDVELRCDPISGHTALYWYRQSLGQGLEFLIYFQGNSAPDKSGLPSDRFSAERTGGSVSTLTIQRTQQEDSAVYLCASSPYSDTQYFGPGTRLTVL.

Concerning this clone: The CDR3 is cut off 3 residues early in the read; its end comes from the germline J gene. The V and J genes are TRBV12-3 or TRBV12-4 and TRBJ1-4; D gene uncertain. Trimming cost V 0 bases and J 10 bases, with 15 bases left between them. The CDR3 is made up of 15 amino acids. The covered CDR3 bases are TGTGCCAGCAGTTTAGCGCGGGCCAAGGGCGGAAAA. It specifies CASSLARAKGGK. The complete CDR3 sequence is CASSLARAKGGKLFF.

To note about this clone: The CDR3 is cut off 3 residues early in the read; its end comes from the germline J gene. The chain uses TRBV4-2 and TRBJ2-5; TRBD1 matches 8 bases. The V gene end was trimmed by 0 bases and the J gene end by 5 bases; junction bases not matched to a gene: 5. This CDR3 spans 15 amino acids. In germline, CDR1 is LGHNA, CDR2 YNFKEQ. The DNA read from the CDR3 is TGTGCCAGCAGCCAAGACAGGGGGCGCGGGGAGACC. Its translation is CASSQDRGRGET. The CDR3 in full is CASSQDRGRGETQYF.

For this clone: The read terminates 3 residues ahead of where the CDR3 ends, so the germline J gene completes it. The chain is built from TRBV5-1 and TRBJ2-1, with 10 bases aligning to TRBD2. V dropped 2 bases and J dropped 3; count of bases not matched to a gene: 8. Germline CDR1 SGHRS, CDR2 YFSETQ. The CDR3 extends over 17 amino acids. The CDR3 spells CASSLGTTSGVYNEQFF. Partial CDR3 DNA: TGCGCCAGCAGCTTAGGGACCACTAGCGGGGTCTACAATGAG.

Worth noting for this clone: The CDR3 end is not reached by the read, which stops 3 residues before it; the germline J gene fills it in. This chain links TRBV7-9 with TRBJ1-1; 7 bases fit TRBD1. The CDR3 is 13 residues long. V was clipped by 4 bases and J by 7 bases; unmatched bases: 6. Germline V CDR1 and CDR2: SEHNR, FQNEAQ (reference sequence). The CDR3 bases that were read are TGTGCCAGCAGCTGGGACAGTTGGGGTGAA. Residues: CASSWDSWGE. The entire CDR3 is CASSWDSWGEAFF.

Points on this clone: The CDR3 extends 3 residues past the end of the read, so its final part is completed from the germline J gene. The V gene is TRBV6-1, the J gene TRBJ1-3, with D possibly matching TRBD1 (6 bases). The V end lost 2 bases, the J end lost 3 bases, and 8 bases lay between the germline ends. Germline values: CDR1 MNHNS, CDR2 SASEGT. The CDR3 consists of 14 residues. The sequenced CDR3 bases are TGTGCCAGCAGTGAACAGGGGCATGGAAACACC. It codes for CASSEQGHGNT. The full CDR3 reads CASSEQGHGNTIYF.

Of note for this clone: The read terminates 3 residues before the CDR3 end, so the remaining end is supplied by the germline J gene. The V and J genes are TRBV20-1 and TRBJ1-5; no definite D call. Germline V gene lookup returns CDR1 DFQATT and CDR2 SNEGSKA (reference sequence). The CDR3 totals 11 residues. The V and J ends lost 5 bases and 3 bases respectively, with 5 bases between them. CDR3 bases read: TGCAGTGCTGGCATCAATCAGCCC. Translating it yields CSAGINQP. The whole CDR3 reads CSAGINQPQHF.

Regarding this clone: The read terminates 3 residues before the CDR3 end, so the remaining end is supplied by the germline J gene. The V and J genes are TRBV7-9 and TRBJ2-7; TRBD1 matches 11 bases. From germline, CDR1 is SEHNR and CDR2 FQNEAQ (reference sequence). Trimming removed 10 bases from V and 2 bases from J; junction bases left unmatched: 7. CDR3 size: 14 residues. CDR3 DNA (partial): TGTGCCACCGAGGGGGGACAGGGGGCCTACGAG. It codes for CATEGGQGAYE. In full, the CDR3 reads CATEGGQGAYEQYF.

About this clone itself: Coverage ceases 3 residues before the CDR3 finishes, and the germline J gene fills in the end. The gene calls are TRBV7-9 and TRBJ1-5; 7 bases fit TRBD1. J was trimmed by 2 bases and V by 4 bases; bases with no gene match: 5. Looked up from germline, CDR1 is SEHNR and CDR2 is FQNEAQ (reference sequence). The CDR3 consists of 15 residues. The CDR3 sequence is CASSSQGYGNQPQHF. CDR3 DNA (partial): TGTGCCAGCAGCTCACAGGGGTACGGCAATCAGCCC. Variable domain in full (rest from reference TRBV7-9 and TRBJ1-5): DTGVSQNPRHKITKRGQNVTFRCDPISEHNRLYWYRQTLGQGPEFLTYFQNEAQLEKSRLLSDRFSAERPKGSFSTLEIQRTEQGDSAMYLCASSSQGYGNQPQHFGDGTRLSIL.

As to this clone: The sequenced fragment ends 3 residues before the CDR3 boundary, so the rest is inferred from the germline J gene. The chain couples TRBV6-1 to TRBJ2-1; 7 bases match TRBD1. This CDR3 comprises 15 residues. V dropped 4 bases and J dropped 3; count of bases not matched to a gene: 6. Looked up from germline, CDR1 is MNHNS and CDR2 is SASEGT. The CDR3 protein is CASSALDRIYNEQFF. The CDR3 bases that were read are TGTGCCAGCAGTGCTTTGGACAGGATCTACAATGAG.

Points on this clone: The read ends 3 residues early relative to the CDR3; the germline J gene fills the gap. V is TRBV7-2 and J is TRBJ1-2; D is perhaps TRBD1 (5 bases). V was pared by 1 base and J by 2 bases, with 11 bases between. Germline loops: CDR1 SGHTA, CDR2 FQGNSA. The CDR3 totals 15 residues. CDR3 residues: CASSLVGVGNYGYTF. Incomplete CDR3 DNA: TGTGCCAGCAGCTTAGTAGGGGTGGGGAACTATGGC. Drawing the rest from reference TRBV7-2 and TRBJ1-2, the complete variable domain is GAGVSQSPSNKVTEKGKDVELRCDPISGHTALYWYRQSLGQGLEFLIYFQGNSAPDKSGLPSDRFSAERTGGSVSTLTIQRTQQEDSAVYLCASSLVGVGNYGYTFGSGTRLTVV.

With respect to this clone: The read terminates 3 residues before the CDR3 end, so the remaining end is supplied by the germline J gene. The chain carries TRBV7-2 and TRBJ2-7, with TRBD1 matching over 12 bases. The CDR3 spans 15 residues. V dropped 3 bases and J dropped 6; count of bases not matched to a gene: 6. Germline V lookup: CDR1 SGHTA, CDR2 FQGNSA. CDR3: CASSFPGQGAGEQYF. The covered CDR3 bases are TGTGCCAGCAGCTTCCCGGGACAGGGGGCCGGCGAG.